This TCR beta chain was sequenced in a study of metastatic and nonmetastatic thyroid tumors. Overall study: For malignant and benign thyroid patients, tumor or nodule tissue and blood were the sources whose repertoires were compared.

Authors' data handling: Researchers built a distant-metastasis classifier for papillary thyroid cancer that drew on CDR3 differences across clinicopathological groups. TCRdb recomputed clones from the PCR reads via MiXCR. Clone size and V and J calls follow TCRdb, not the original study. The sample contains some 15,000 clones, 3.6% of which appear only once. General study points: Benign nodules reportedly had significantly lower TCR beta diversity than malignant thyroid tumors in blood and tumor.

The ends were cut back, 5 bases at V and 2 bases at J, with 7 bases in the middle. Germline CDR1 reads MDHEN; CDR2 reads SYDVKM. CDR3 length: 13 residues. This clone has only a few counts. What it recognizes is unknown. Until they underwent thyroid surgery, no patient had received any treatment. The source material was tumor tissue. This chain links TRBV28 with TRBJ2-1; no firm D call. This clonotype was obtained from a female donor with papillary thyroid cancer or a benign thyroid nodule (not recorded which). Some clones in this sample may be carry-over from other donors' samples. CDR3 sequence (DNA): TGTGCCAGCAGTCAGCGTACCTACAATGAGCAGTTCTTC. Translating gives CASSQRTYNEQFF.